Each of the 19 T cell receptor beta chains below was sequenced from the same sample in a study of blood T cell repertoires in COVID-19. Libraries were prepared by immunoSEQ multiplex PCR; TCRdb keeps only in-frame clonotypes and omits some of them. There are fewer than 200,000 clones in the sample; roughly nine tenths occur only once, and about 20% lies in the top ten. Specimen: peripheral blood. These TCRs come from a man aged 65-85 years with active or convalescent COVID-19.

The gene calls are TRBV5-1 and TRBJ2-1; TRBD1 matches at 7 bases. Germline CDR1 reads SGHRS; CDR2 reads YFSETQ. This CDR3 is 14 amino acids long. Trimming at V came to 7 bases and at J to 0 bases, leaving 4 bases not matched to a gene. CDR3 region: CASQGTVSYNEQFF. The CDR3 DNA sequence: TGCGCCAGCCAAGGGACAGTCTCCTACAATGAGCAGTTCTTC. Based on the CDR3 plus reference TRBV5-1 and TRBJ2-1, the full variable domain is KAGVTQTPRYLIKTRGQQVTLSCSPISGHRSVSWYQQTPGQGLQFLFEYFSETQRNKGNFPGRFSGRQFSNSRSEMNVSTLELGDSALYLCASQGTVSYNEQFFGPGTRLTVL.

The chain employs TRBV18 and TRBJ2-1, with 7 bases aligning to TRBD1. The CDR3 spans 16 residues. CDR1 and CDR2 (germline): KGHSH, LQKENI. Germline trimming cut 6 bases from V and 10 bases from J; bases unmatched to any gene: 18. CDR3 sequence reads: CASSFLQGSGLVEQFF. CDR3 sequence (DNA): TGTGCCAGCTCCTTCTTACAGGGGTCTGGATTGGTAGAGCAGTTCTTC.

V gene TRBV28 combines with J gene TRBJ1-1; possibly TRBD1 for D (6 bases). CDR1 MDHEN and CDR2 SYDVKM come from the germline V gene. V dropped 4 bases and J dropped 5 bases, with 14 bases sitting between them. The CDR3 has 14 residues. The CDR3 region has the DNA TGTGCCAGCAGTTCCAACAGGGAGTGGACTGAAGCTTTCTTT. This codes for CASSSNREWTEAFF.

The chain recombines TRBV5-1 with TRBJ2-1, with 10 bases aligning to TRBD2. V shed 3 bases and J 4 bases; nucleotides not matched to a gene: 13. The germline V gene has CDR1 SGHRS and CDR2 YFSETQ. The CDR3 spans 18 residues. The CDR3 protein is CASSYQASLAGVYNEQFF. CDR3 sequence (DNA): TGCGCCAGCAGCTACCAAGCCTCCCTAGCGGGAGTATACAATGAGCAGTTCTTC.

V is TRBV30 and J is TRBJ1-6; 7 positions agree with TRBD1. The CDR3 sequence is 14 residues long. Germline trimming cut 4 bases from V and 8 bases from J; bases unmatched to any gene: 8. Germline lookup yields CDR1 GTSNPN and CDR2 SVGIG (reference sequence). The CDR3 region is CAWTPGQAYSPLHF. CDR3 in DNA: TGTGCCTGGACCCCCGGACAGGCTTATTCACCCCTCCACTTT.

The rearrangement links TRBV2 to TRBJ2-7; TRBD2 aligns across 7 bases. Trimming took 7 bases from V and 4 from J; bases not matched to a gene: 1. This CDR3 spans 11 amino acids. CDR1 SNHLY and CDR2 FYNNEI come from the germline V gene. CDR3 sequence: CASNGGYEQYF. The CDR3 DNA reads as TGTGCCAGCAACGGGGGGTACGAGCAGTACTTC.

The rearrangement joins TRBV7-2 to TRBJ2-7; possible D gene TRBD1, 6 bases. CDR1 SGHTA and CDR2 FQGNSA come from the germline V gene. The length of the CDR3 is 14 residues. Trimming cost V 5 bases and J 2 bases, with 13 bases left between them. In nucleotides, the CDR3 is TGTGCCAGCAGCAATGGACAGAGAGCCTACGAGCAGTACTTC. It codes for CASSNGQRAYEQYF. The variable domain in full, completed from reference TRBV7-2 and TRBJ2-7, reads GAGVSQSPSNKVTEKGKDVELRCDPISGHTALYWYRQSLGQGLEFLIYFQGNSAPDKSGLPSDRFSAERTGGSVSTLTIQRTQQEDSAVYLCASSNGQRAYEQYFGPGTRLTVT.

The chain recombines TRBV3-1 (or the pseudogene TRBV3-2) with TRBJ1-2, with D possibly being TRBD1 (5 bases). CDR3 size: 15 residues. CDR1 and CDR2 from the germline V gene are LGHDT and YNNKEL (reference sequence). Between the trimmed V and J ends, which lost 0 bases and 8 bases, there was a span of 16 bases. For the CDR3, the DNA is TGTGCCAGCAGCCAAGAAAGTGAGCAGGGTGCCGGCTACACCTTC. Its protein is CASSQESEQGAGYTF.

This clone was detected only once. V gene TRBV2 combines with J gene TRBJ1-2; D is ambiguous. The CDR3 has 14 amino acids. V was trimmed by 3 bases and J by 4 bases, leaving 12 bases between them. Germline V gene data show CDR1 as SNHLY and CDR2 as FYNNEI. CDR3 region: CASSEETYGYGYTF. Written as DNA, the CDR3 is TGTGCCAGCAGTGAGGAGACGTATGGCTATGGCTACACCTTC.

As concerns this clone: One end of the junction varies from germline; a read error may be responsible. The J gene is TRBJ2-2, the V gene TRBV7-7; maybe TRBD1 (5 bases). The germline V gene has CDR1 SSHAT and CDR2 FNYEAQ (reference sequence). The CDR3 has 14 residues. The CDR3 sequence is CASSKGWDTGELFF. DNA for the CDR3: TGTGCTAGCAGCAAGGGGTGGGACACCGGGGAGCTGTTTTTT.

V and J are TRBV5-1 and TRBJ1-3; 9 bases are a match to TRBD1. The V gene end was trimmed by 7 bases and the J gene end by 8 bases; junction bases not matched to a gene: 10. The CDR3 is 14 residues long. Germline values: CDR1 SGHRS, CDR2 YFSETQ. As DNA, the CDR3 is TGCGCCAGCTCCCCCTCCGGGACAGGGTACACCATATATTTT. Translated, it gives CASSPSGTGYTIYF.

V is TRBV14 and J is TRBJ2-5; 7 positions match TRBD1. After removal of 2 bases from V and 1 base from J, the junction contained 10 bases not matched to a gene. The CDR3 consists of 17 residues. Germline assignment: CDR1 SGHDN and CDR2 FVKESK. As DNA, the CDR3 is TGTGCCAGCAGCCAAACCGACAGGGTGGGGATCCAAGAGACCCAGTACTTC. Translating gives CASSQTDRVGIQETQYF.

The rearrangement uses TRBV15 and TRBJ2-6, with D tentatively TRBD1 (6 bases). CDR3 length: 16 residues. Trimming removed 8 bases at V and 0 bases at J, with 14 bases between. Germline loops: CDR1 LNHNV, CDR2 YYDKDF (reference sequence). The CDR3 region is CATAAGVGSGANVLTF. CDR3 coding DNA: TGTGCCACCGCCGCAGGGGTAGGCTCTGGGGCCAACGTCCTGACTTTC.

This rearrangement joins TRBV18 to TRBJ1-1; 7 nucleotides line up with TRBD1. Germline lookup yields CDR1 KGHSH and CDR2 LQKENI. The V and J ends lost 3 bases and 4 bases, in that order; junction bases with no gene match: 8. CDR3 length: 15 amino acids. The CDR3 loop reads CASSPSGAGGTEAFF. CDR3 DNA sequence: TGTGCCAGCTCACCTTCGGGGGCAGGGGGCACTGAAGCTTTCTTT.

The chain couples TRBV7-9 to TRBJ1-4, with 9 bases lining up with TRBD1. Germline V gene lookup returns CDR1 SEHNR and CDR2 FQNEAQ (reference sequence). After removal of 4 bases from V and 6 bases from J, the junction contained 3 bases not matched to a gene. The CDR3 is 14 residues long. The CDR3 region is CASSYGTGHEKLFF. In nucleotides, the CDR3 is TGTGCCAGCAGCTATGGGACAGGGCATGAAAAACTGTTTTTT.

A note on this clone: Other DNA sequences in this specimen translate into the identical CDR3. The chain uses TRBV5-4 and TRBJ2-5; 8 bases align to TRBD1. The junction had 4 bases not matched to a gene; V was cut back by 4 bases and J by 2 bases. Germline CDR1 is SGHNT and CDR2 is YYREEE (reference sequence). The CDR3 runs to 14 residues. The DNA for the CDR3 is TGTGCCAGCAGCAAAGACAGGGGTCAAGAGACCCAGTACTTC. This codes for CASSKDRGQETQYF.

A few counts support this clone. This chain links TRBV6-6 with TRBJ1-2, with TRBD1 matching over 8 bases. The CDR3 is made up of 15 amino acids. Germline trimming cut 6 bases from V and 2 bases from J; bases unmatched to any gene: 8. CDR1 is MNHNY and CDR2 is SVGAGI in the germline V gene (reference sequence). Here the CDR3 reads CASRPSGQENYGYTF. CDR3 DNA sequence: TGTGCCAGCAGGCCCTCGGGACAGGAGAACTATGGCTACACCTTC.

The genes are TRBV30 and TRBJ1-2, with TRBD1 identical over 9 bases. Trimming cost V 2 bases and J 7 bases; bases outside gene matches: 5. This CDR3 has 13 residues. Germline-derived CDR1 and CDR2 are GTSNPN and SVGIG (reference sequence). CDR3 sequence reads: CAWSPGTGTGYTF. The CDR3, as DNA: TGTGCCTGGAGTCCTGGGACAGGGACTGGCTACACCTTC.

The CDR3 loop is CASSETGDVQPQHF. CDR3 nucleotides: TGTGCCAGCAGCGAGACAGGGGATGTTCAGCCCCAGCATTTT. The genes are TRBV6-5 and TRBJ1-5, with TRBD1 matching 8 bases. The V gene's germline CDR1 is MNHEY and CDR2 SVGAGI. There are 14 residues in the CDR3. J was trimmed by 6 bases and V by 6 bases; bases with no gene match: 7.